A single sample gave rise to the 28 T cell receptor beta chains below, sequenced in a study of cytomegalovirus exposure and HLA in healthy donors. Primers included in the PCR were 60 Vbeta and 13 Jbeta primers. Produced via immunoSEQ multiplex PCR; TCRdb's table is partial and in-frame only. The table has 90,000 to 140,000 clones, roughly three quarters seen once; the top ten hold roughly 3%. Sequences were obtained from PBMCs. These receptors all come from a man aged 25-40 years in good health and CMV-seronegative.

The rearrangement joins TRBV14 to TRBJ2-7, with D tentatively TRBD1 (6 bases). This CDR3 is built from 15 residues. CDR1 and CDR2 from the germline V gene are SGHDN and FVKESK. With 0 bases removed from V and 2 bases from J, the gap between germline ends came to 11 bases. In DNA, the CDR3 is TGTGCCAGCAGCCAAGAAACAGGGTTAGCCTACGAGCAGTACTTC. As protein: CASSQETGLAYEQYF.

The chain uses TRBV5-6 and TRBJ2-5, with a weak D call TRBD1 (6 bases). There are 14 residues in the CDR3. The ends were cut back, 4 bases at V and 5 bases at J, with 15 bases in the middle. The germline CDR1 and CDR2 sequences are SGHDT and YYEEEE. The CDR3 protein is CASSLQGRSETQYF. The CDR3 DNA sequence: TGTGCCAGCAGCCTACAGGGTCGTTCCGAGACCCAGTACTTC.

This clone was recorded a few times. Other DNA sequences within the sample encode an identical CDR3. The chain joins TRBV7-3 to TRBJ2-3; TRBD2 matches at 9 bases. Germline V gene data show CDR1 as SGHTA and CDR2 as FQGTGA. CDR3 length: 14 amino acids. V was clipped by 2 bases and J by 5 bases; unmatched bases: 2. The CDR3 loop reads CASSLPTSGDTQYF. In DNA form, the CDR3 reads TGTGCCAGCAGCTTACCGACTAGCGGAGATACGCAGTATTTT.

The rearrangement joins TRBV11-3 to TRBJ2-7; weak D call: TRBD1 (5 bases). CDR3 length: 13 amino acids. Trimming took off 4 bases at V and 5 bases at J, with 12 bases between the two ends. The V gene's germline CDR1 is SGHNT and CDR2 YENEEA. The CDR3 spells CASSSGRAHEQYF. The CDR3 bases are TGTGCCAGCAGCTCCGGCAGGGCCCACGAGCAGTACTTC.

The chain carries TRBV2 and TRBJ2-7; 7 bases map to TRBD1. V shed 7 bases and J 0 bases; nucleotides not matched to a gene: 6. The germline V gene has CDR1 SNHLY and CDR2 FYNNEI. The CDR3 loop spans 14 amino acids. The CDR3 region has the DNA TGTGCCAGCAAAGGGGGCTTAATCTCCTACGAGCAGTACTTC. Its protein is CASKGGLISYEQYF.

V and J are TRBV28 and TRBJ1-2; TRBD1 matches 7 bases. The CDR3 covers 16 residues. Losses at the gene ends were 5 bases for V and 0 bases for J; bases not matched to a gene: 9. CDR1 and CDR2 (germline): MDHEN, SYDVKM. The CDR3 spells CASSTGQSIPNYGYTF. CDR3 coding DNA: TGTGCCAGCAGTACGGGACAGTCCATTCCTAACTATGGCTACACCTTC.

CDR3 sequence (DNA): TGTGCCTGGGGGGGTACAGGGGGTACGCAGTATTTT. It encodes CAWGGTGGTQYF. This chain connects TRBV30 to TRBJ2-3; TRBD1 matches 8 bases. Germline trimming cut 5 bases from V and 8 bases from J; bases unmatched to any gene: 6. The length of the CDR3 is 12 residues. Per the germline V gene, CDR1 is GTSNPN and CDR2 is SVGIG (reference sequence).

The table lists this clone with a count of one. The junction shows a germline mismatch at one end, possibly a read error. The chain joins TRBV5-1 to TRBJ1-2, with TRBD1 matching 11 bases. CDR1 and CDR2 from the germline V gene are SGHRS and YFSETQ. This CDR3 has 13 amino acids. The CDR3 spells CASRPGQGGGYTF. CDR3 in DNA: TGTGCCAGCAGGCCGGGACAGGGGGGTGGCTACACCTTC.

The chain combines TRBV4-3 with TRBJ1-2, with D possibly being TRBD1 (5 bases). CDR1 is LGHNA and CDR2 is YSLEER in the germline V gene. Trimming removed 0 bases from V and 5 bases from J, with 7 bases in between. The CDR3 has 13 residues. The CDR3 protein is CASSQDRQYGYTF. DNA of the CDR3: TGCGCCAGCAGCCAAGATCGACAGTATGGCTACACCTTC.

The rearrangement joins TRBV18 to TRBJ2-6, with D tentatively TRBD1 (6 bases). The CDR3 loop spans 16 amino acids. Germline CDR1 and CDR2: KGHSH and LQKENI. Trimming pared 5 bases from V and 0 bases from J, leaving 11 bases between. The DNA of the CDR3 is TGTGCCAGCTCATTTTCGACAGGCTCTGGGGCCAACGTCCTGACTTTC. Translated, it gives CASSFSTGSGANVLTF. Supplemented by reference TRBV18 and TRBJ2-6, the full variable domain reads NAGVMQNPRHLVRRRGQEARLRCSPMKGHSHVYWYRQLPEEGLKFMVYLQKENIIDESGMPKERFSAEFPKEGPSILRIQQVVRGDSAAYFCASSFSTGSGANVLTFGAGSRLTVL.

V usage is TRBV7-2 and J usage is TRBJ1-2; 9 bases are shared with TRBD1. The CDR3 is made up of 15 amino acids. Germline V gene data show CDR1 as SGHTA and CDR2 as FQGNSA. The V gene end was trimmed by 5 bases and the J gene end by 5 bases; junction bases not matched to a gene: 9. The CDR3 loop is CASSQRTGAGYGYTF. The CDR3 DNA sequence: TGTGCCAGCAGCCAAAGGACAGGGGCGGGATATGGCTACACCTTC.

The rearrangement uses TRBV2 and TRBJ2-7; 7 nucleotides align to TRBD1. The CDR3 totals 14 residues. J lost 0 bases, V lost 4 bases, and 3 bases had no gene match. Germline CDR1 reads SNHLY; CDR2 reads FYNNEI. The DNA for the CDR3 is TGTGCCAGCAGTGGGGACAGTTACTCCTACGAGCAGTACTTC. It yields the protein CASSGDSYSYEQYF.

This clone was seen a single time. The CDR3 protein is CASSQERVRSVYTF. DNA for the CDR3: TGTGCCAGCAGCCAAGAACGGGTCCGTTCTGTCTACACCTTC. The gene calls are TRBV4-2 and TRBJ1-2, with unresolved D. Germline V gene lookup returns CDR1 LGHNA and CDR2 YNFKEQ. V shed 0 bases and J shed 10 bases, with 15 bases lying between them. The CDR3 covers 14 residues.

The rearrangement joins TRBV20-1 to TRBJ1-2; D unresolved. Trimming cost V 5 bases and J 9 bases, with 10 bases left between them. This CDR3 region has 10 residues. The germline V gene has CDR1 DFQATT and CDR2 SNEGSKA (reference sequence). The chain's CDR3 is CSALGTSYTF. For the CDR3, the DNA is TGCAGTGCTCTCGGTACGAGCTACACCTTC.

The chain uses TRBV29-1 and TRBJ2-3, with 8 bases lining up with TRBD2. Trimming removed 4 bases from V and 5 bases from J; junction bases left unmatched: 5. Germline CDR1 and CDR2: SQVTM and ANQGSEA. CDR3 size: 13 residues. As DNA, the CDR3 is TGCAGCGTTGTAGGGACTAGTGGAGATACGCAGTATTTT. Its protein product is CSVVGTSGDTQYF.

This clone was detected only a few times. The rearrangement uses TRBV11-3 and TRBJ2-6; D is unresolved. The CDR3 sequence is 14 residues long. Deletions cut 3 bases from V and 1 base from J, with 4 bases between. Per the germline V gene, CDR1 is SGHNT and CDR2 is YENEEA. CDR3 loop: CASSLASGANVLTF. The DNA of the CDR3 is TGTGCCAGCAGCTTGGCTTCTGGGGCCAACGTCCTGACTTTC. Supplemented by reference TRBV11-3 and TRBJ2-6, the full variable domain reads EAGVVQSPRYKIIEKKQPVAFWCNPISGHNTLYWYLQNLGQGPELLIRYENEEAVDDSQLPKDRFSAERLKGVDSTLKIQPAELGDSAVYLCASSLASGANVLTFGAGSRLTVL.

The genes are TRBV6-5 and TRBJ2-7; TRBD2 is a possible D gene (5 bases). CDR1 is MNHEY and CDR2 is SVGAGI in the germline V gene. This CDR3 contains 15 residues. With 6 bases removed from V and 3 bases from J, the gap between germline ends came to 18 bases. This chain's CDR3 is CASRRRGGANYEQYF. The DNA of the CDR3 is TGTGCCAGCAGACGCCGTGGAGGAGCCAACTACGAGCAGTACTTC.

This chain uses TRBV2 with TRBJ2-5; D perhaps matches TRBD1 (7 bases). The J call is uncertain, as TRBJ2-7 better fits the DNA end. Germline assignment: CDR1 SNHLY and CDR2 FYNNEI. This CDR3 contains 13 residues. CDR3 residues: CACGTAMSYEQYF. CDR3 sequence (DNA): TGTGCCTGCGGGACAGCCATGTCCTACGAGCAGTACTTC.

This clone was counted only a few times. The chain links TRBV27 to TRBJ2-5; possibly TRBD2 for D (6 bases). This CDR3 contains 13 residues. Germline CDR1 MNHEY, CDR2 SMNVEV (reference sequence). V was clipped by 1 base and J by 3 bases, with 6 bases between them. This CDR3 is CASSLWGEETQYF. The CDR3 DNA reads TGTGCCAGCAGTTTATGGGGGGAAGAGACCCAGTACTTC.

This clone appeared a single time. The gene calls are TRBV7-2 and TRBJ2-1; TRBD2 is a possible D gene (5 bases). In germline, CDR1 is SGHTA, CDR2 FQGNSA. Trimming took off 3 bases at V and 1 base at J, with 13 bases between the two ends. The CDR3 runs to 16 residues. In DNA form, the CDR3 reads TGTGCCAGCAGCTTGGCTAGCAGCCTTTCCTACAATGAGCAGTTCTTC. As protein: CASSLASSLSYNEQFF.

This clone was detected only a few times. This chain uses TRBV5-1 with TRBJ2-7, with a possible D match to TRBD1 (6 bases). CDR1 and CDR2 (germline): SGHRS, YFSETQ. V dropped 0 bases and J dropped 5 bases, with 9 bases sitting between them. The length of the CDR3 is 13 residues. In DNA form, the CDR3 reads TGCGCCAGCAGCTTGGGAGGGGGTGACGAGCAGTACTTC. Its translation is CASSLGGGDEQYF.

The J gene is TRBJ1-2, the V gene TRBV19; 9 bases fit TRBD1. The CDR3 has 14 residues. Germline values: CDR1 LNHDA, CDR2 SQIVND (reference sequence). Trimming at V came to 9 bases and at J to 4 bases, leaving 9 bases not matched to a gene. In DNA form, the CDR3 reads TGTGCCAGCCGACGGGGACAGGGAATCTATGGCTACACCTTC. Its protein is CASRRGQGIYGYTF.

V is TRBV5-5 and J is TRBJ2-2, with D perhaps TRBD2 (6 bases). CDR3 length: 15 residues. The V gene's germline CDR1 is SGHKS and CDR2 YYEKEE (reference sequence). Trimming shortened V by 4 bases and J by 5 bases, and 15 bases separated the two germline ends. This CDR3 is CASSRDLKGTGELFF. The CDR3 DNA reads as TGTGCCAGCAGCCGGGACTTAAAAGGGACCGGGGAGCTGTTTTTT.

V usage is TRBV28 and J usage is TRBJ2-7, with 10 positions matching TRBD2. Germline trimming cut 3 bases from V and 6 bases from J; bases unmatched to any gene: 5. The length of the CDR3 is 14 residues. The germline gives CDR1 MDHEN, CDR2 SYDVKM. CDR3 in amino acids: CASSFPSGRAEQYF. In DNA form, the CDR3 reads TGTGCCAGCAGTTTCCCTAGCGGGAGAGCCGAGCAGTACTTC.

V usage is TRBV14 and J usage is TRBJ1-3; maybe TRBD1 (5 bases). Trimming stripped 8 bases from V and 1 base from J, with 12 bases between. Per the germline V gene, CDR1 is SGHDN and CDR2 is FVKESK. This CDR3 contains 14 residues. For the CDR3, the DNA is TGTGCCAGCCGGCAGGGACTGTCTGGAAACACCATATATTTT. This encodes CASRQGLSGNTIYF.

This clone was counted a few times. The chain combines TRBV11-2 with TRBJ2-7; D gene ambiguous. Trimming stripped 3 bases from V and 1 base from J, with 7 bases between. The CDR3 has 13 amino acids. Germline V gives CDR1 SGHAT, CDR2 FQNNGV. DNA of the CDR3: TGTGCCAGCAGCTTGACAAATTCCTACGAGCAGTACTTC. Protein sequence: CASSLTNSYEQYF.

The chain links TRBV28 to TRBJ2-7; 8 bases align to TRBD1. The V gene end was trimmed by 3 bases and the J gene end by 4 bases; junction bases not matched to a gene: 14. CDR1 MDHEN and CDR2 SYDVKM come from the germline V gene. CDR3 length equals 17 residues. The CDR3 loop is CASSLPFEDRAEYEQYF. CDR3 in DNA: TGTGCCAGCAGTTTGCCCTTTGAGGACAGGGCTGAATACGAGCAGTACTTC.

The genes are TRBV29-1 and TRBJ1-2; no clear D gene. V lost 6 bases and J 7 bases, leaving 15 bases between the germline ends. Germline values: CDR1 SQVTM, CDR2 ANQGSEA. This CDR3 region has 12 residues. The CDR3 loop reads CSVGGQASGYTF. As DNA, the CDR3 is TGCAGCGTGGGCGGGCAGGCATCTGGCTACACCTTC.